These 26 T cell receptor beta chains originate from one sample sequenced in a study of cytomegalovirus exposure and HLA in healthy donors. Primers included in the PCR were 60 Vbeta and 13 Jbeta primers. Libraries were prepared by immunoSEQ multiplex PCR; TCRdb keeps only in-frame clonotypes and omits some of them. The profile shows 150,000 to 200,000 clones, approximately 62% of them singletons. The sample taken for sequencing was PBMCs. The receptor set was obtained from a man aged 45-65 years in good health and CMV-seronegative.

This clone has only a few counts. This rearrangement joins TRBV5-1 to TRBJ2-6, with D tentatively TRBD2 (5 bases). CDR1 and CDR2 from the germline V gene are SGHRS and YFSETQ. V lost 0 bases to trimming and J lost 1 base, with 8 bases between them. This CDR3 has 16 residues. CDR3 loop: CASSLAEGSGANVLTF. The CDR3 DNA sequence: TGCGCCAGCAGCTTGGCCGAGGGTTCTGGGGCCAACGTCCTGACTTTC.

The gene calls are TRBV6-6 and TRBJ1-4, with D uncertain. This CDR3 is 15 amino acids long. From germline, CDR1 is MNHNY and CDR2 SVGAGI (reference sequence). Trimming took off 0 bases at V and 4 bases at J, with 9 bases between the two ends. The CDR3, as DNA: TGTGCCAGCAGTTACTCAGCGGGTAATAATGAAAAACTGTTTTTT. Its translation is CASSYSAGNNEKLFF.

J is TRBJ1-1 and V is TRBV7-9, with D perhaps TRBD1 (5 bases). CDR3 length equals 15 residues. Germline assignment: CDR1 SEHNR and CDR2 FQNEAQ (reference sequence). V gave up 2 bases and J gave up 4 bases, with 14 bases separating them. The CDR3 sequence: CASSLRTGESTEAFF. The CDR3 region has the DNA TGTGCCAGCAGCTTAAGAACAGGTGAGAGCACTGAAGCTTTCTTT.

The chain combines TRBV5-4 with TRBJ2-2; tentative D call: TRBD2 (7 bases). CDR3 length equals 17 residues. Germline CDR1 is SGHNT and CDR2 is YYREEE (reference sequence). Trimming pared 3 bases from V and 4 bases from J, leaving 19 bases between. CDR3 DNA: TGTGCCAGCAGCTCAAGGGGGAGGGAAAAGGGCACCGGGGAGCTGTTTTTT. Translation: CASSSRGREKGTGELFF.

The genes are TRBV6-5 and TRBJ1-3, with D perhaps TRBD1 (5 bases). V gave up 0 bases and J gave up 4 bases, with 13 bases separating them. Looked up from germline, CDR1 is MNHEY and CDR2 is SVGAGI. CDR3 length: 16 residues. DNA of the CDR3: TGTGCCAGCAGTTACTCCAAGGGGCGAAGCGGAAACACCATATATTTT. It encodes CASSYSKGRSGNTIYF.

This clone occurred a few times. The chain is built from TRBV27 and TRBJ2-7; 8 positions match TRBD2. The CDR3 runs to 15 residues. Germline lookup yields CDR1 MNHEY and CDR2 SMNVEV (reference sequence). Losses at the gene ends were 8 bases for V and 3 bases for J; bases not matched to a gene: 12. This CDR3 is CASSTGGKLNYEQYF. The CDR3 coding sequence is TGTGCCAGCTCCACGGGGGGGAAATTGAACTACGAGCAGTACTTC.

The CDR3 bases are TGTGCCAGTAGTCTCCAGGGTGGGCAAGAGACCCAGTACTTC. It is translated as CASSLQGGQETQYF. The genes are TRBV19 and TRBJ2-5, with D possibly being TRBD1 (5 bases). Trimming left V 5 bases short and J 2 bases short, with 12 bases between. The CDR3 consists of 14 residues. From germline, CDR1 is LNHDA and CDR2 SQIVND (reference sequence).

The chain joins TRBV11-2 to TRBJ1-1, with D perhaps TRBD1 (5 bases). The length of the CDR3 is 13 residues. The ends were cut back, 6 bases at V and 5 bases at J, with 13 bases in the middle. The V gene's germline CDR1 is SGHAT and CDR2 FQNNGV. The CDR3 spells CASRGGHLTEAFF. CDR3 nucleotides: TGTGCCAGCAGGGGTGGACATTTGACTGAAGCTTTCTTT.

The chain recombines TRBV28 with TRBJ1-2; D gene unclear. V was trimmed by 3 bases and J by 4 bases, leaving 6 bases between them. Germline CDR1 is MDHEN and CDR2 is SYDVKM. The CDR3 has 12 residues. The CDR3 DNA is TGTGCCAGCAGTTTCGGCGGCTATGGCTACACCTTC. Protein product: CASSFGGYGYTF.

This clone was picked up a small number of times. The chain uses TRBV28 and TRBJ2-6, with D perhaps matching TRBD1 (5 bases). Germline loops: CDR1 MDHEN, CDR2 SYDVKM. The CDR3 has 14 amino acids. Trimming shortened V by 7 bases and J by 3 bases, and 10 bases separated the two germline ends. The CDR3 loop reads CASIRQNGANVLTF. As DNA, the CDR3 is TGTGCCAGCATTCGACAGAATGGGGCCAACGTCCTGACTTTC.

This clone has just one count. The J gene is TRBJ2-1, the V gene TRBV7-3; 11 nucleotides align to TRBD2. Looked up from germline, CDR1 is SGHTA and CDR2 is FQGTGA. Trimming cost V 3 bases and J 5 bases; bases outside gene matches: 3. The CDR3 has 15 residues. CDR3 sequence (DNA): TGTGCCAGCAGCTTTAGCGGGGGGGGTAACAATGAGCAGTTCTTC. Translation: CASSFSGGGNNEQFF.

This clone was observed a handful of times. The V and J genes are TRBV6-5 and TRBJ1-1; D call uncertain. Trimming removed 8 bases from V and 8 bases from J, with 18 bases in between. Per the germline V gene, CDR1 is MNHEY and CDR2 is SVGAGI. The CDR3 length is 13 residues. CDR3 region: CASVLLGGFEAFF. CDR3 in DNA: TGTGCCAGCGTTCTCCTCGGCGGGTTCGAAGCTTTCTTT.

In this sample, this clone turned up once. The V gene is TRBV6-5, the J gene TRBJ2-3, with D possibly being TRBD1 (6 bases). Germline V gene data show CDR1 as MNHEY and CDR2 as SVGAGI. Trimming took off 4 bases at V and 2 bases at J, with 13 bases between the two ends. This CDR3 has 15 residues. The CDR3 nucleotides read TGTGCCAGCAGTTTCTACAGGGAAAACACAGATACGCAGTATTTT. Protein product: CASSFYRENTDTQYF.

Of note for this clone: The DNA is omitted, as the CDR3 cannot be located on it reliably, and the CDR3 follows TCRdb's listing. The genes are TRBV5-1 and TRBJ1-1; TRBD1, the table's D call, was not compared with the DNA. The germline V gene encodes CDR1 SGHRS and CDR2 YFSETQ. The CDR3 comprises 16 residues, both ends counted. Here the CDR3 reads CASRPNWGQGNTEDFF.

The chain employs TRBV11-3 and TRBJ2-2; TRBD2 matches 12 bases. Per the germline V gene, CDR1 is SGHNT and CDR2 is YENEEA. The length of the CDR3 is 15 residues. The V and J ends lost 5 bases and 7 bases, in that order; junction bases with no gene match: 5. The CDR3 sequence is CASSLQGLAGGELFF. CDR3 sequence (DNA): TGTGCCAGCAGCCTCCAGGGACTAGCGGGCGGGGAGCTGTTTTTT.

This chain uses TRBV5-6 with TRBJ2-3; TRBD1 matches 10 bases. The CDR3 covers 15 residues. CDR1 is SGHDT, CDR2 YYEEEE, per germline. The ends lost 8 bases at V and 6 bases at J; junction bases unmatched: 12. CDR3: CASSTGTGAPDTQYF. The CDR3 DNA is TGTGCCAGTTCGACCGGGACAGGGGCCCCGGATACGCAGTATTTT. Complete variable domain (other parts from reference TRBV5-6 and TRBJ2-3): DAGVTQSPTHLIKTRGQQVTLRCSPKSGHDTVSWYQQALGQGPQFIFQYYEEEERQRGNFPDRFSGHQFPNYSSELNVNALLLGDSALYLCASSTGTGAPDTQYFGPGTRLTVL.

The chain links TRBV2 to TRBJ2-5; D is possibly TRBD2 (7 bases). The CDR3 is made up of 16 amino acids. Germline V gene lookup returns CDR1 SNHLY and CDR2 FYNNEI. Trimming stripped 3 bases from V and 5 bases from J, with 19 bases between. The DNA of the CDR3 is TGTGCCAGCAGTGATCCTCTCGCGGGGGCTAGGGAGACCCAGTACTTC. It yields the protein CASSDPLAGARETQYF. The whole variable domain, filled in from reference TRBV2 and TRBJ2-5, reads EPEVTQTPSHQVTQMGQEVILRCVPISNHLYFYWYRQILGQKVEFLVSFYNNEISEKSEIFDDQFSVERPDGSNFTLKIRSTKLEDSAMYFCASSDPLAGARETQYFGPGTRLLVL.

This chain links TRBV5-1 with TRBJ2-1, with 12 bases aligning to TRBD1. Per germline, CDR1 SGHRS and CDR2 YFSETQ. The CDR3 consists of 16 residues. The V and J ends lost 6 bases and 9 bases, in that order; junction bases with no gene match: 13. The CDR3 DNA reads TGCGCCAGCACCAGCCAACCGGGACAGGGGGCTGGTGAGCAGTTCTTC. As protein: CASTSQPGQGAGEQFF.

The genes are TRBV7-2 and TRBJ2-7, with a possible D match to TRBD1 (6 bases). Per germline, CDR1 SGHTA and CDR2 FQGNSA. CDR3 size: 14 residues. Deletions cut 6 bases from V and 3 bases from J, with 15 bases between. CDR3 nucleotides: TGTGCCAGCAGACCACAGGGTTACGGCTACGAGCAGTACTTC. Translated: CASRPQGYGYEQYF. Full variable domain (rest looked up from reference TRBV7-2 and TRBJ2-7): GAGVSQSPSNKVTEKGKDVELRCDPISGHTALYWYRQSLGQGLEFLIYFQGNSAPDKSGLPSDRFSAERTGGSVSTLTIQRTQQEDSAVYLCASRPQGYGYEQYFGPGTRLTVT.

The V and J genes are TRBV14 and TRBJ2-2; D might be TRBD2 (6 bases). V lost 3 bases to trimming and J lost 8 bases, with 16 bases between them. Germline values: CDR1 SGHDN, CDR2 FVKESK. This CDR3 contains 15 residues. The CDR3 sequence is CASSHLGGVGGELFF. The CDR3 DNA sequence: TGTGCCAGCAGCCACCTGGGCGGGGTGGGGGGGGAGCTGTTTTTT.

The chain combines TRBV7-6 with TRBJ2-1; 8 nucleotides line up with TRBD2. The CDR3 is 14 amino acids. Germline V lookup: CDR1 SGHVS, CDR2 FNYEAQ. With 1 base clipped from V and 8 bases from J, the junction kept 4 bases outside the gene matches. The CDR3, as DNA: TGTGCCAGCAGCTTAGTCGGGGGGGCTGATGAGCAGTTCTTC. It specifies CASSLVGGADEQFF.

The chain is built from TRBV4-2 and TRBJ1-4; 7 nucleotides agree with TRBD1. The length of the CDR3 is 16 residues. Germline V gene data show CDR1 as LGHNA and CDR2 as YNFKEQ. The junction had 5 bases not matched to a gene; V was cut back by 0 bases and J by 4 bases. CDR3 loop: CASSQDPGQSNEKLFF. Here the CDR3 DNA reads TGTGCCAGCAGCCAAGACCCGGGACAGAGTAATGAAAAACTGTTTTTT.

The chain employs TRBV7-2 and TRBJ2-5; maybe TRBD1 (6 bases). V was trimmed by 2 bases and J by 3 bases, leaving 13 bases between them. Germline CDR1 is SGHTA and CDR2 is FQGNSA. The CDR3 extends over 15 amino acids. CDR3 sequence (DNA): TGTGCCAGCAGCTTAACCAGGGCAGGGGAAGAGACCCAGTACTTC. It is translated as CASSLTRAGEETQYF.

This clone was observed once. The chain uses TRBV6-6 and TRBJ2-7; 7 nucleotides align to TRBD1. The CDR3 has 14 residues. Germline CDR1 is MNHNY and CDR2 is SVGAGI (reference sequence). V trimming: 4 bases; J trimming: 7 bases; junction bases outside the gene matches: 10. The CDR3 DNA follows: TGTGCCAGCAGTTCCACAGGGGTCCGAGGGGAGCAGTACTTC. The encoded protein is CASSSTGVRGEQYF.

There are a few counts of this clone. The V and J genes are TRBV6-1 and TRBJ1-1; 8 bases fit TRBD1. V shed 7 bases, J shed 5 bases, and the junction held 12 bases outside the gene matches. The CDR3 is made up of 15 amino acids. Per the germline V gene, CDR1 is MNHNS and CDR2 is SASEGT. In DNA, the CDR3 is TGTGCCAGCACCCCCCAGGGGGCGATCTGGACTGAAGCTTTCTTT. Protein product: CASTPQGAIWTEAFF.

V gene TRBV4-2 combines with J gene TRBJ2-5; TRBD2 matches at 16 bases. This CDR3 comprises 16 residues. CDR1 LGHNA and CDR2 YNFKEQ come from the germline V gene. V trimming: 3 bases; J trimming: 2 bases; junction bases outside the gene matches: 0. CDR3 nucleotide sequence: TGTGCCAGCAGCCAGGGACTAGCGGGGGGGCAAGAGACCCAGTACTTC. It encodes CASSQGLAGGQETQYF.